The 4 T cell receptor beta chains in this list originate from one sample, sequenced in a study of OX40 agonist ivuxolimab in advanced cancers. Only in-frame clones appear in the TCRdb table, and some are missing; sequencing was by immunoSEQ multiplex PCR. Among approximately 50,000 clones listed, just under 95% were seen once. The sequences come from CD4+ or CD8+ T cells sorted from blood, collected in a trial of the OX40 agonist ivuxolimab. The receptors were gathered from an adult with an advanced solid tumor such as melanoma, head and neck, liver or kidney cancer.

The chain uses TRBV28 and TRBJ2-2; maybe TRBD1 (5 bases). The CDR3 is made up of 16 amino acids. The germline V gene has CDR1 MDHEN and CDR2 SYDVKM. Trimming removed 6 bases from V and 3 bases from J, with 17 bases in between. Written as DNA, the CDR3 is TGTGCCAGCAGCGCTGCGAGACAGCAGTACACCGGGGAGCTGTTTTTT. Translated: CASSAARQQYTGELFF.

The chain has TRBV2 and TRBJ1-3; D is unclear. V was trimmed by 4 bases and J by 4 bases, leaving 8 bases between them. The CDR3 is 13 residues long. CDR1 is SNHLY and CDR2 is FYNNEI in the germline V gene. CDR3 DNA: TGTGCCAGCAGTGCTGGGATCGGAAACACCATATATTTT. Translating it yields CASSAGIGNTIYF.

The chain is built from TRBV19 and TRBJ1-5; TRBD1 is a possible D gene (6 bases). This CDR3 is built from 17 residues. The germline V gene encodes CDR1 LNHDA and CDR2 SQIVND (reference sequence). The germline V and J ends were trimmed by 2 bases and 2 bases, with 16 bases remaining between them. Written as DNA, the CDR3 is TGTGCCAGTAGTATATGGTCGGGGGGCGAGGGCAATCAGCCCCAGCATTTT. Encoded protein: CASSIWSGGEGNQPQHF. The full variable domain, in which reference TRBV19 and TRBJ1-5 provide the parts outside the CDR3, is DGGITQSPKYLFRKEGQNVTLSCEQNLNHDAMYWYRQDPGQGLRLIYYSQIVNDFQKGDIAEGYSVSREKKESFPLTVTSAQKNPTAFYLCASSIWSGGEGNQPQHFGDGTRLSIL.

This clone was detected a few times. The gene calls are TRBV5-6 and TRBJ1-5; D is uncertain. V was pared by 4 bases and J by 5 bases, with 7 bases between. The germline V gene has CDR1 SGHDT and CDR2 YYEEEE. The CDR3 consists of 12 residues. In DNA form, the CDR3 reads TGTGCCAGCAGCAACCCTTATCAGCCCCAGCATTTT. Protein product: CASSNPYQPQHF.